This record concerns one T cell receptor beta chain sequence. The data stem from a study of T cell changes during pregnancy in multiple sclerosis. TCRdb's copy holds only in-frame clones and misses some; the assay was immunoSEQ multiplex PCR. The table records 40,000 to 55,000 clones, 75% to 95% of them present only once. The CDR3 runs 15 residues. The germline V gene encodes CDR1 SGHAT and CDR2 FQNNGV. V shed 7 bases and J 4 bases; nucleotides not matched to a gene: 11. The material was CD4+ T cells from peripheral blood mononuclear cells, obtained before pregnancy. The chain combines TRBV11-2 with TRBJ2-3; 7 nucleotides agree with TRBD1. The clonotype originates from a female donor with multiple sclerosis, enrolled in a pregnancy study. As DNA, the CDR3 is TGTGCCAGCACCCTCATTGGGACAGTCGCAGATACGCAGTATTTT. Amino acid sequence: CASTLIGTVADTQYF.